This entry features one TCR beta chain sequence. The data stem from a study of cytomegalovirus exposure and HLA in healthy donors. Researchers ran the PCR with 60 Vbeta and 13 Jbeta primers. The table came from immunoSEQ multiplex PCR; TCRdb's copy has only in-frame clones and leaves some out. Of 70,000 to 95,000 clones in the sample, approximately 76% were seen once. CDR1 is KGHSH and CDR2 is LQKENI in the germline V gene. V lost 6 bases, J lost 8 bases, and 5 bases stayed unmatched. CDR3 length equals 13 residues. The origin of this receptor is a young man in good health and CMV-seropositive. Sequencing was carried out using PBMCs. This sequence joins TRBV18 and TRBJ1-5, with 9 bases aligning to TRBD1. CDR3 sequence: CASSRDRAEPQHF. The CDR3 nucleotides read TGTGCCAGCTCTCGGGACAGGGCGGAGCCCCAGCATTTT.